This TCR beta chain was recovered during a study of shared clonotypes between healthy human individuals. The overall study: Three men and two women, aged 18 to 49, were donors. The study's findings and limits: Rarefaction gave evidence that sorted-subset sequencing remained incomplete despite large depth. Non-shared clonotypes showed lower generation probabilities than clonotypes common to all four donors.

CDR3 size: 12 residues. CDR1 and CDR2 (germline): SGHNT, YYREEE (reference sequence). V lost 2 bases and J lost 6, with 8 bases in between. Libraries were prepared by immunoSEQ multiplex PCR; TCRdb keeps only in-frame clonotypes and omits some of them. This table has 850,000 to 1,200,000 clones, more than 60% appearing once. This clone was recorded once. Its matching antigen is unknown. Other nucleotide sequences in the sample specify the same CDR3. The sample taken for sequencing was memory CD4+ T cells sorted from blood. Documented subset: CD45RA-negative fraction. V gene TRBV5-4 combines with J gene TRBJ1-2; D perhaps matches TRBD1 (5 bases). The TCR was taken from a man aged 18 to 30 in good health. The CDR3 bases are TGTGCCAGCAGCTTAGACAGAAATGGCTACACCTTC. It specifies CASSLDRNGYTF.